These T cell receptor beta chains were read from a single sample in a study of radiotherapy plus CTLA-4 blockade in lung cancer. Only in-frame clones appear in the TCRdb table, and some are missing; sequencing was by immunoSEQ multiplex PCR. This sample yields tens of thousands of clones, of which more than 85% are seen a single time; over 15% belongs to the top ten. Sample: peripheral blood, taken from a patient treated with radiotherapy plus ipilimumab. These receptors all stem from a human donor with non-small cell lung cancer that progressed on radiotherapy plus ipilimumab. The CDR3 runs from the conserved cysteine through the conserved F or W. D genes are given only for firm matches. Rows give clone size only sometimes, using once, few, many, or a class for an expanded clone.

size	V	D	J	DNA	CDR3
-	TRBV27	TRBD2	TRBJ2-3	TGTGCCAGCAGTTTACGGTCTAGCGGGGACACAGATACGCAGTATTTT	CASSLRSSGDTDTQYF
-	TRBV27	-	TRBJ1-4	TGTGCCAGCAGTTTCCTCGACAGACGACTGTTTTTT	CASSFLDRRLFF
-	TRBV10-3	TRBD2	TRBJ2-7	TGTGCCATCAGGCCGACTAGCGGTCGTCAGCAGTACTTC	CAIRPTSGRQQYF
-	TRBV5-3	TRBD1	TRBJ2-7	TGTGCCAGAAGCGTCCGGGACAGCGCCTACGAGCAGTACTTC	CARSVRDSAYEQYF
-	TRBV10-3	TRBD1	TRBJ1-5	TGTGCCTCCAAGGGACAGAGCAATCAGCCCCAGCATTTT	CASKGQSNQPQHF
-	TRBV6-6	-	TRBJ1-1	TGTGCCAGCGGTGATAAGGGGAGGAACACTGAAGCTTTCTTT	CASGDKGRNTEAFF
-	TRBV19	-	TRBJ2-1	TGTGCCAGTAGTATCAGGGCCGGGGCTGAACTCGATGAGCAGTTCTTC	CASSIRAGAELDEQFF
-	TRBV6-5	TRBD1	TRBJ1-3	TGTGCCAGCAGTACTAGAGGGGGCGCAGGAAACACCATATATTTT	CASSTRGGAGNTIYF
-	TRBV4-2	-	TRBJ2-7	TGTGCCAGCAGCCAAGAAACAAGGGAATACGAGCAGTACTTC	CASSQETREYEQYF
-	TRBV28	-	TRBJ1-4	TGTGCCAGCAGTTACCCCCCCGAGGGAGGGCCTAATGAAAAACTGTTTTTT	CASSYPPEGGPNEKLFF
-	TRBV6-5	-	TRBJ1-1	TGTGCCAGCGAAGGGACAAATCTCATGAACACTGAAGCTTTCTTT	CASEGTNLMNTEAFF
-	TRBV19	TRBD2	TRBJ2-1	TGTGCCAGTAGTATAGGACTAGCCCTATACAATGAGCAGTTCTTC	CASSIGLALYNEQFF
-	TRBV7-9	TRBD2	TRBJ2-3	TGTGCCAGCAGCTCCAGCGGGGGGGCCGCAGATACGCAGTATTTT	CASSSSGGAADTQYF
-	TRBV13	-	TRBJ2-7	TGTGCCAGCAGCTTAGATGGGGGAGGTTTCGTCCACGAGCAGTACTTC	CASSLDGGGFVHEQYF
once	TRBV5-1	TRBD2	TRBJ2-2	TGCGCCAGCAGCATGACTAGCAGCACCGGGGAGCTGTTTTTT	CASSMTSSTGELFF
-	TRBV5-5	TRBD2	TRBJ2-7	TGTGCCAGCAGCTTGGCGGGAGGACCCCCGGGCTTC	CASSLAGGPPGF
-	TRBV18	-	TRBJ2-4	TGTGCCAGCTCACCGAATGTGGGAAACATTCAGTACTTC	CASSPNVGNIQYF
-	TRBV10-3	TRBD1	TRBJ1-3	TGTGCCACACAGGGGTCTGGAAACACCATATATTTT	CATQGSGNTIYF
-	TRBV5-8	TRBD1	TRBJ1-4	TGTGCCAGCAGCCTTTTCAGGGGGCGGACTAATGAAAAACTGTTTTTT	CASSLFRGRTNEKLFF
-	TRBV27	TRBD2	TRBJ2-1	TGTGCCAGCAGCCGACTAGCCCCCTACAATGAGCAGTTCTTC	CASSRLAPYNEQFF
-	TRBV5-1	TRBD2	TRBJ2-5	TGCGCCAGCAGCTTGGACCCCACTAGCGGGGGGGGAGAGACCCAGTACTTC	CASSLDPTSGGGETQYF
-	TRBV7-8	-	TRBJ2-3	TGTGCCAGCAGCTTAGGGCTTGCGGGCCACACAGATACGCAGTATTTT	CASSLGLAGHTDTQYF
-	TRBV27	-	TRBJ1-1	TGTGCCAGCGGTCTGGACCTCCTAGGCACTGAAGCTTTCTTT	CASGLDLLGTEAFF
-	TRBV5-8	-	TRBJ2-1	TGTGCCAGCAGCTTGGTAGGGGCGAGCTACAATGAGCAGTTCTTC	CASSLVGASYNEQFF
-	TRBV29-1	TRBD1	TRBJ1-3	TGCAGCGTTGAAGATTTCGCAGGGGGAGGAAACACCATATATTTT	CSVEDFAGGGNTIYF
-	TRBV29-1	-	TRBJ2-7	TGCAGCGTTGTAAAAGGGGCAGTCCCCTACGAGCAGTACTTC	CSVVKGAVPYEQYF
-	TRBV11-1	TRBD1	TRBJ2-7	TGTGCCAGCAGCCGCCAAGGGACAGGGTCGTTCGAGCAGTACTTC	CASSRQGTGSFEQYF
-	TRBV18	TRBD1	TRBJ1-2	TGTGCCAGCTCACCGCCGACAGGGGCAGGGGGCTACACCTTC	CASSPPTGAGGYTF
-	TRBV18	TRBD1	TRBJ1-2	TGTGCCAGCTCACGATCGGGACAGAGCCAGGGCTATGGCTACACCTTC	CASSRSGQSQGYGYTF
-	TRBV19	-	TRBJ2-1	TGTGCCAGTAGTATAGGAAAGGGCTTTGAGCAGTTCTTC	CASSIGKGFEQFF
-	TRBV7-3	TRBD1	TRBJ2-2	TGTGCCAGCAGCGTAGACAGGGTGCCGACCGGGGAGCTGTTTTTT	CASSVDRVPTGELFF
-	TRBV27	-	TRBJ1-4	TGTGCCAGCAGAGGGGGTATTGCTAATGAAAAACTGTTTTTT	CASRGGIANEKLFF
-	TRBV20-1	-	TRBJ2-3	TGCAGTCCTAACCCGGATACGCAGTATTTT	CSPNPDTQYF
-	TRBV6-6	-	TRBJ1-5	TGTGCCAGTACTTCCTTTGGGGGTTTTAGCAATCAGCCCCAGCATTTT	CASTSFGGFSNQPQHF
-	TRBV6-6	TRBD2	TRBJ2-7	TGTGCCAGCAGTCCCCGGACTAGCGGGAGATACGAGCAGTACTTC	CASSPRTSGRYEQYF
-	TRBV29-1	TRBD1	TRBJ1-2	TGCAGCGTTGACGAGAATCTCATAAAACCGGGACAGACTAACTATGGCTACACCTTC	CSVDENLIKPGQTNYGYTF
-	TRBV5-1	-	TRBJ1-5	TGCGCCAGCAGCTTGTGGGGGCGGGATCAGCCCCAGCATTTT	CASSLWGRDQPQHF
-	TRBV25-1	-	TRBJ2-3	TGTGCCAGCAGTGAATATAAACCAGGGGGCACAGATACGCAGTATTTT	CASSEYKPGGTDTQYF
-	TRBV6-5	TRBD2	TRBJ2-1	TGTGCCAGCAGGACTAGCGGCTACAATGAGCAGTTCTTC	CASRTSGYNEQFF
-	TRBV6-1	-	TRBJ2-7	TGTGCTTCGAGGCGCTACGAGCAGTACTTC	CASRRYEQYF
-	TRBV7-2	-	TRBJ2-3	TGTGCCAGCAGCATCGGACTGGGTACCGATACGCAGTATTTT	CASSIGLGTDTQYF
once	TRBV5-1	TRBD2	TRBJ2-3	TGCGCCAGCAGCTTGGCCCCAGCGGGAGGGCTTTCTCCAGATACGCAGTATTTT	CASSLAPAGGLSPDTQYF
-	TRBV10-3	-	TRBJ1-4	TGTGCCATCAGAAGGGACCTTAATGAAAAACTGTTTTTT	CAIRRDLNEKLFF
once	TRBV7-3	-	TRBJ2-3	TGTGCCAGCAGCTTAAGGGCTCCCCCAGATACGCAGTATTTT	CASSLRAPPDTQYF
-	TRBV19	-	TRBJ2-7	TGTGCCAGTAGTATGGACAGCTCCTACGAGCAGTACTTC	CASSMDSSYEQYF
-	TRBV5-6	-	TRBJ1-2	TGTGCCAGCAGCAACCGACAGCCCCCTAACTATGGCTACACCTTC	CASSNRQPPNYGYTF